Below, 21 T cell receptor beta chains from the same sample are listed, as sequenced in a study of blood T cell repertoires in COVID-19. The protocol was immunoSEQ multiplex PCR, while the TCRdb copy is restricted to in-frame clones and leaves out a portion. The sample has 200,000 or so clones; roughly 76% are singletons. Sequencing used peripheral blood. These receptors all stem from an elderly woman with COVID-19, enrolled during active disease.

J is TRBJ2-7 and V is TRBV5-1, with 13 bases fitting TRBD2. V gave up 4 bases and J gave up 3 bases; unmatched junction bases: 7. Germline lookup yields CDR1 SGHRS and CDR2 YFSETQ. The CDR3 totals 16 residues. The CDR3 here is CASSPGTSGKDYEQYF. CDR3 in DNA: TGCGCCAGCAGCCCAGGGACTAGCGGGAAGGACTACGAGCAGTACTTC.

This chain uses TRBV5-6 with TRBJ1-1; D unresolved. Per germline, CDR1 SGHDT and CDR2 YYEEEE. The CDR3 length is 15 residues. V lost 0 bases to trimming and J lost 3 bases, with 12 bases between them. As DNA, the CDR3 is TGTGCCAGCAGCTTGGTTATATCGGGTTACACTGAAGCTTTCTTT. Translation gives CASSLVISGYTEAFF.

The chain employs TRBV2 and TRBJ1-1, with TRBD1 identical over 7 bases. The CDR3 covers 12 residues. Trimming took 5 bases from V and 6 from J; bases not matched to a gene: 3. CDR1 and CDR2 (germline): SNHLY, FYNNEI. The CDR3 is CASSQGQPEAFF. The CDR3 nucleotides are TGTGCCAGCAGTCAGGGACAGCCTGAAGCTTTCTTT.

The chain has TRBV5-1 and TRBJ1-2, with 7 positions matching TRBD1. Germline-derived CDR1 and CDR2 are SGHRS and YFSETQ. With 4 bases clipped from V and 7 bases from J, the junction kept 7 bases outside the gene matches. The CDR3 covers 13 residues. The CDR3 here is CASSPTGTGGYTF. CDR3 nucleotides: TGCGCCAGCAGCCCGACAGGGACTGGTGGCTACACCTTC.

This chain uses TRBV28 with TRBJ1-2, with 10 bases that match TRBD1. Unmatched junction bases numbered 11, after V lost 3 bases and J lost 7 bases. The germline V gene has CDR1 MDHEN and CDR2 SYDVKM. The CDR3 consists of 16 residues. Written as DNA, the CDR3 is TGTGCCAGCAGTTTCTGGGGGGGACAGGGGTCGGGTGGCTACACCTTC. Amino acid sequence: CASSFWGGQGSGGYTF.

This chain connects TRBV27 to TRBJ1-2; TRBD1 matches at 12 bases. The CDR3 covers 15 residues. Looked up from germline, CDR1 is MNHEY and CDR2 is SMNVEV (reference sequence). V shed 5 bases, J shed 3 bases, and the junction held 4 bases outside the gene matches. The CDR3 nucleotides read TGTGCCAGCAGTCCGGGGACAGGGGGCGACTATGGCTACACCTTC. Amino acids: CASSPGTGGDYGYTF.

This sequence joins TRBV7-3 and TRBJ1-2, with D tentatively TRBD1 (6 bases). V shed 1 base and J shed 3 bases, with 15 bases lying between them. Germline CDR1 and CDR2: SGHTA and FQGTGA. CDR3 length equals 16 residues. The CDR3 region is CASSLNGAGADYGYTF. In DNA form, the CDR3 reads TGTGCCAGCAGCTTAAATGGGGCAGGGGCGGACTATGGCTACACCTTC.

The rearrangement links TRBV3-1 (or the pseudogene TRBV3-2) to TRBJ1-5; D unclear. The CDR3 extends over 14 amino acids. Germline CDR1 and CDR2: LGHDT and YNNKEL (reference sequence). V lost 0 bases to trimming and J lost 4 bases, with 7 bases between them. The CDR3 loop reads CASSQDWSNQPQHF. The CDR3 nucleotides are TGTGCCAGCAGCCAAGATTGGAGTAATCAGCCCCAGCATTTT.

CDR3 loop: CASSFYIGAGDTYNEQFF. The CDR3 DNA reads TGTGCCAGCAGTTTCTACATTGGAGCGGGAGACACCTACAATGAGCAGTTCTTC. The chain links TRBV28 to TRBJ2-1; 8 nucleotides line up with TRBD2. With V trimmed by 3 bases and J by 2 bases, 12 bases remained unmatched. This CDR3 has 18 amino acids. The germline V gene has CDR1 MDHEN and CDR2 SYDVKM.

CDR3 sequence (DNA): TGTGCCAGCACCCGAACTGGGACAGGTTACTACGAGCAGTACTTC. It encodes CASTRTGTGYYEQYF. This chain uses TRBV5-4 with TRBJ2-7, with 8 bases lining up with TRBD1. The CDR3 loop spans 15 amino acids. The V gene's germline CDR1 is SGHNT and CDR2 YYREEE (reference sequence). The V segment lost 6 bases and the J segment 3 bases; nucleotides outside the gene matches: 11.

The chain uses TRBV14 and TRBJ1-3; D remains unclear. Germline assignment: CDR1 SGHDN and CDR2 FVKESK. CDR3 size: 14 residues. V dropped 0 bases and J dropped 11 bases, with 14 bases sitting between them. CDR3 sequence (DNA): TGTGCCAGCAGCCAAGATCTAAGGCCGACACCCATATATTTT. Translated, it gives CASSQDLRPTPIYF.

The V gene is TRBV6-6, the J gene TRBJ2-7; 8 bases are shared with TRBD1. This CDR3 has 17 amino acids. The germline V gene encodes CDR1 MNHNY and CDR2 SVGAGI (reference sequence). V was clipped by 5 bases and J by 4 bases; unmatched bases: 16. The CDR3 reads CASSQLKKDRVLYEQYF. The CDR3 DNA sequence: TGTGCCAGCAGTCAACTCAAAAAGGACAGGGTCCTATACGAGCAGTACTTC.

The chain combines TRBV3-1 (or the pseudogene TRBV3-2) with TRBJ2-4; tentatively, D is TRBD2 (5 bases). Germline V lookup: CDR1 LGHDT, CDR2 YNNKEL (reference sequence). The length of the CDR3 is 13 residues. Trimming removed 3 bases from V and 8 bases from J, with 11 bases in between. CDR3 nucleotide sequence: TGTGCCAGCAGCCAGCCCGGGCGGGACATTCAGTACTTC. Translation: CASSQPGRDIQYF.

The chain couples TRBV19 to TRBJ1-1; 7 bases match TRBD1. The J segment lost 0 bases and the V segment lost 8 bases, leaving 3 bases of the junction unmatched. Germline loops: CDR1 LNHDA, CDR2 SQIVND (reference sequence). The CDR3 covers 13 residues. CDR3 nucleotide sequence: TGTGCCAGTTCGGACAGGCTGAACACTGAAGCTTTCTTT. Translated, it gives CASSDRLNTEAFF.

This sequence joins TRBV4-1 and TRBJ2-3; D is possibly TRBD2 (5 bases). Germline V gene data show CDR1 as MGHRA and CDR2 as YSYEKL. The CDR3 consists of 16 residues. V gave up 0 bases and J gave up 1 base, with 11 bases separating them. The DNA of the CDR3 is TGCGCCAGCAGCCAAGAAGGGAGAGGAGGCACAGATACGCAGTATTTT. Translation gives CASSQEGRGGTDTQYF.

The rearrangement links TRBV6-6 to TRBJ2-2; D may be TRBD1 (6 bases). V lost 4 bases, J lost 2 bases, and 11 bases lay in between. The germline gives CDR1 MNHNY, CDR2 SVGAGI (reference sequence). The CDR3 sequence is 15 residues long. CDR3 sequence (DNA): TGTGCCAGCAGTTCCAGGGGCCCCAACACCGGGGAGCTGTTTTTT. Protein: CASSSRGPNTGELFF.

The chain combines TRBV29-1 with TRBJ1-1; tentatively, D is TRBD1 (5 bases). This CDR3 spans 17 amino acids. V lost 5 bases to trimming and J lost 3 bases, with 25 bases between them. Germline CDR1 is SQVTM and CDR2 is ANQGSEA. The CDR3 DNA reads as TGCAGCGTTAAGGGGTTCGGTATGAACACTGAGGACACTGAAGCTTTCTTT. Residues: CSVKGFGMNTEDTEAFF.

This chain uses TRBV6-1 with TRBJ1-2, with 7 positions matching TRBD1. There are 16 residues in the CDR3. The V gene's germline CDR1 is MNHNS and CDR2 SASEGT. V was clipped by 4 bases and J by 3 bases; unmatched bases: 11. CDR3 bases: TGTGCCAGCAGTGCTGACAGGGTGGGGAGCGACTATGGCTACACCTTC. It codes for CASSADRVGSDYGYTF.

The J gene is TRBJ2-3, the V gene TRBV7-2; D is unclear. Trimming removed 3 bases at V and 4 bases at J, with 14 bases between. This CDR3 has 15 amino acids. The germline CDR1 and CDR2 sequences are SGHTA and FQGNSA. The CDR3 reads CASSFSGGSPDTQYF. CDR3 nucleotides: TGTGCCAGCAGCTTTTCCGGCGGCTCGCCAGATACGCAGTATTTT.

Here the CDR3 DNA reads TGTGCCAGCAGTGAAGCGCAGACAGCTGAAAAACTGTTTTTT. Amino acids: CASSEAQTAEKLFF. The V and J genes are TRBV2 and TRBJ1-4; a possible D gene is TRBD1 (5 bases). V dropped 0 bases and J dropped 7 bases, with 9 bases sitting between them. Germline V gives CDR1 SNHLY, CDR2 FYNNEI. The CDR3 sequence is 14 residues long.

The J gene is TRBJ2-1, the V gene TRBV4-3; 8 bases are shared with TRBD2. This CDR3 comprises 15 residues. The trim removed 0 bases at V and 3 bases at J, leaving 1 base unmatched. Germline values: CDR1 LGHNA, CDR2 YSLEER. The CDR3 DNA reads as TGCGCCAGCAGCCAAGAAGCGGGGGTCTACAATGAGCAGTTCTTC. This translates into CASSQEAGVYNEQFF.